This T cell receptor beta chain was observed in a study of blood T cell repertoires in COVID-19. Study context: PBMCs, B-cell-depleted T cells, or T cells were the source of the cDNA or gDNA that made up the material.

Per the original methods: Amplifying reference gene primers gave estimates of nucleated cell counts. The table came from immunoSEQ multiplex PCR; TCRdb's copy has only in-frame clones and leaves some out. That table furnishes V, J and clone size, whereas the DNA furnished D and trimming. The table has 70,000 to 100,000 clones, 70% to 90% seen once; the top ten hold about 3%. The CDR3 runs to 16 residues. Germline lookup yields CDR1 SGHTA and CDR2 FQGNSA. With 5 bases clipped from V and 0 bases from J, the junction kept 6 bases outside the gene matches. Sequences were obtained from peripheral blood. V and J are TRBV7-2 and TRBJ2-2, with 7 bases that match TRBD1. The origin of this receptor is a woman of 80 years or more with acute or convalescent COVID-19. DNA for the CDR3: TGTGCCAGCAGCCAGGACAGGATAGCGAACACCGGGGAGCTGTTTTTT. Its translation is CASSQDRIANTGELFF.